Below are 21 T cell receptor beta chains sequenced from a single sample in a study of T cell responses to AZD1222 COVID-19 vaccine. The repertoire was sequenced with immunoSEQ multiplex PCR; TCRdb's copy has only in-frame clones and lacks some. The table lists about 100,000 clones, 88% of them singletons. This sample comprised peripheral blood, obtained on day 0 of AZD1222 vaccination. All receptors come from an adult in good health.

The chain employs TRBV6-5 and TRBJ1-2; D is perhaps TRBD1 (5 bases). The CDR3 loop spans 13 amino acids. V lost 5 bases to trimming and J lost 7 bases, with 14 bases between them. Germline V CDR1 and CDR2: MNHEY, SVGAGI. The CDR3 DNA is TGTGCCAGCAGTACCCCAGGGACTGGTGGCTACACCTTC. Translating gives CASSTPGTGGYTF.

The chain is built from TRBV28 and TRBJ1-2; 9 nucleotides align to TRBD1. CDR3 length: 12 amino acids. In germline, CDR1 is MDHEN, CDR2 SYDVKM. V was clipped by 4 bases and J by 6 bases; unmatched bases: 0. The CDR3 spells CASSWTGDGYTF. The DNA of the CDR3 is TGTGCCAGCAGTTGGACAGGGGATGGCTACACCTTC.

The V and J genes are TRBV12-3 or TRBV12-4 and TRBJ1-1; D is possibly TRBD1 (6 bases). The V and J ends lost 4 bases and 4 bases respectively, with 10 bases between them. The CDR3 spans 13 residues. The CDR3 bases are TGTGCCAGCAGTTCACAGGGATTCACTGAAGCTTTCTTT. Translation: CASSSQGFTEAFF.

The chain is built from TRBV7-3 and TRBJ1-2, with a weak D call TRBD1 (5 bases). This CDR3 is 13 amino acids long. Germline loops: CDR1 SGHTA, CDR2 FQGTGA. V lost 0 bases and J 7 bases, leaving 9 bases between the germline ends. CDR3 sequence (DNA): TGTGCCAGCAGCTTAACGCCTGGGGGTGGCTACACCTTC. It is translated as CASSLTPGGGYTF. Full variable domain (missing parts from reference TRBV7-3 and TRBJ1-2): GAGVSQTPSNKVTEKGKYVELRCDPISGHTALYWYRQSLGQGPEFLIYFQGTGAADDSGLPNDRFFAVRPEGSVSTLKIQRTERGDSAVYLCASSLTPGGGYTFGSGTRLTVV.

This clone was recorded once. The V call is TRBV7-2, the J call TRBJ2-3, with a tentative D call TRBD1 (5 bases). Between the trimmed V and J ends, which lost 0 bases and 4 bases, there was a span of 17 bases. This CDR3 has 17 amino acids. Germline V lookup: CDR1 SGHTA, CDR2 FQGNSA. CDR3 nucleotides: TGTGCCAGCAGCTTAGCATGGGCACAGGAATCTCCAGATACGCAGTATTTT. It specifies CASSLAWAQESPDTQYF.

This clone was seen once. V gene TRBV3-1 (or the pseudogene TRBV3-2) combines with J gene TRBJ2-7; D could derive from TRBD1 or TRBD2 (5 bases each). V dropped 2 bases and J dropped 2 bases, with 13 bases sitting between them. Germline V CDR1 and CDR2: LGHDT, YNNKEL (reference sequence). This CDR3 has 15 amino acids. The CDR3 spells CASSQPWGSAYEQYF. As DNA, the CDR3 is TGTGCCAGCAGCCAACCGTGGGGGAGTGCCTACGAGCAGTACTTC.

The chain carries TRBV4-3 and TRBJ1-1, with 7 bases matching TRBD1. This CDR3 has 15 residues. V lost 0 bases, J lost 6 bases, and 7 bases stayed unmatched. The germline CDR1 and CDR2 sequences are LGHNA and YSLEER. The CDR3 DNA reads as TGCGCCAGCAGCCAAGACGCCCGACAGGGCGCTGAAGCTTTCTTT. Its translation: CASSQDARQGAEAFF.

The CDR3 bases are TGTGCCAGCAGCAATGACAGCCGGGACTGGGCGGGGAGTGAGCAGTTCTTC. Amino acids: CASSNDSRDWAGSEQFF. This rearrangement joins TRBV21-1 to TRBJ2-1; TRBD2 is the table's D call and was not checked against the DNA. TRBV21-1 is a pseudogene segment. The length of the CDR3 is 17 residues.

The chain joins TRBV27 to TRBJ1-2; 8 bases are shared with TRBD1. Per the germline V gene, CDR1 is MNHEY and CDR2 is SMNVEV (reference sequence). CDR3 size: 15 residues. Trimming at V came to 6 bases and at J to 4 bases, leaving 10 bases not matched to a gene. CDR3 residues: CASSKNRGGIYGYTF. In DNA, the CDR3 is TGTGCCAGCAGCAAAAACAGGGGGGGGATCTATGGCTACACCTTC.

The chain links TRBV7-2 to TRBJ1-1; 8 bases align to TRBD1. CDR1 and CDR2 (germline): SGHTA, FQGNSA. The length of the CDR3 is 15 residues. The junction had 16 bases not matched to a gene; V was cut back by 5 bases and J by 11 bases. The CDR3 DNA reads as TGTGCCAGCAGCGTACAGGGGGTTTCAGGTCGAGAGGCTTTCTTT. This gives the protein CASSVQGVSGREAFF.

The V and J genes are TRBV18 and TRBJ1-2, with D unclear. The V and J ends lost 2 bases and 4 bases respectively, with 8 bases between them. The CDR3 extends over 13 amino acids. Germline-derived CDR1 and CDR2 are KGHSH and LQKENI. The CDR3 DNA follows: TGTGCCAGCTCACCAGGGGAGACCTATGGCTACACCTTC. Protein: CASSPGETYGYTF.

The rearrangement uses TRBV4-3 and TRBJ2-4, with 10 bases aligning to TRBD2. Germline CDR1 and CDR2: LGHNA and YSLEER. This CDR3 contains 16 residues. With 1 base clipped from V and 7 bases from J, the junction kept 7 bases outside the gene matches. This chain's CDR3 is CASSQVLAGARNIQYF. The CDR3 DNA reads as TGCGCCAGCAGCCAAGTGCTAGCGGGAGCGCGGAACATTCAGTACTTC.

The chain recombines TRBV5-1 with TRBJ2-7; 9 bases are shared with TRBD1. The CDR3 sequence is 16 residues long. V lost 3 bases and J lost 0; bases outside the gene matches: 7. CDR1 SGHRS and CDR2 YFSETQ come from the germline V gene. The CDR3 DNA sequence: TGCGCCAGCAGCTCAGGGGACAGGGAAAGCTCCTACGAGCAGTACTTC. Translated: CASSSGDRESSYEQYF.

The rearrangement uses TRBV4-2 and TRBJ2-1, with D unclear. Trimming cost V 1 base and J 2 bases, with 6 bases left between them. Per germline, CDR1 LGHNA and CDR2 YNFKEQ. CDR3 size: 14 residues. The CDR3 DNA is TGTGCCAGCAGCCAAGCCCCTACCTACAATGAGCAGTTCTTC. Translation: CASSQAPTYNEQFF.

The chain is built from TRBV25-1 and TRBJ1-1; D unresolved. The CDR3 extends over 11 amino acids. CDR1 MGHDK and CDR2 SYGVNS come from the germline V gene. V was cut by 3 bases and J by 9 bases, with 8 bases left in between. The CDR3 sequence: CASSDFAKAFF. The CDR3 DNA reads TGTGCCAGCAGTGACTTCGCGAAAGCTTTCTTT.

The V and J genes are TRBV4-2 and TRBJ1-1; 7 nucleotides align to TRBD1. Germline V gene lookup returns CDR1 LGHNA and CDR2 YNFKEQ. The ends lost 4 bases at V and 0 bases at J; junction bases unmatched: 8. This CDR3 contains 16 residues. In DNA form, the CDR3 reads TGTGCCAGCAGCCGGCGGCAGGGGGTCATGAACACTGAAGCTTTCTTT. Protein sequence: CASSRRQGVMNTEAFF.

This clone appeared a single time. The chain uses TRBV28 and TRBJ1-5; D gene unclear. The CDR3 totals 11 residues. Trimming took off 8 bases at V and 5 bases at J, with 7 bases between the two ends. The germline gives CDR1 MDHEN, CDR2 SYDVKM. The DNA of the CDR3 is TGTGCCAGCCAGTCGGATCAGCCCCAGCATTTT. Amino acids: CASQSDQPQHF.

In DNA, the CDR3 is TGTGCCAGCCGGGCAGGAAGGGAAAAACTGTTTTTT. Protein product: CASRAGREKLFF. V usage is TRBV6-5 and J usage is TRBJ1-4; D not certain. Germline V lookup: CDR1 MNHEY, CDR2 SVGAGI. Trimming removed 8 bases at V and 8 bases at J, with 12 bases between. The CDR3 totals 12 residues.

This rearrangement joins TRBV7-2 to TRBJ2-7, with 9 bases lining up with TRBD2. Germline CDR1 is SGHTA and CDR2 is FQGNSA. The CDR3 runs 15 residues. The V segment lost 3 bases and the J segment 0 bases; nucleotides outside the gene matches: 3. CDR3 sequence reads: CASSFLSGSSYEQYF. DNA for the CDR3: TGTGCCAGCAGCTTCCTTAGCGGGAGCTCCTACGAGCAGTACTTC.

V is TRBV29-1 and J is TRBJ1-2; the D gene is possibly TRBD1 (6 bases). V dropped 6 bases and J dropped 5 bases, with 25 bases sitting between them. Looked up from germline, CDR1 is SQVTM and CDR2 is ANQGSEA. The CDR3 has 16 amino acids. The CDR3 sequence is CSVRTSLGRGLYGYTF. CDR3 sequence (DNA): TGCAGCGTCCGCACCTCCCTAGGCAGGGGATTGTATGGCTACACCTTC.

The chain combines TRBV19 with TRBJ1-1; 7 bases are a match to TRBD1. In germline, CDR1 is LNHDA, CDR2 SQIVND (reference sequence). The CDR3 covers 15 residues. V gave up 8 bases and J gave up 6 bases; unmatched junction bases: 15. CDR3 nucleotides: TGTGCCAGTCGCGCGCCCCGACAGGGAAGGGCTGAAGCTTTCTTT. It translates to CASRAPRQGRAEAFF.